A selection of T cell receptor beta chains follows, all from one sample in a study of human T cells and chemical hapten exposure. TCRdb reprocessed the RACE reads with MiXCR, giving one entry per CDR3 protein. The sample consists of 55,000 to 75,000 distinct CDR3 sequences, 6.5% to 8.5% of them appearing once. The specimen was whole blood, collected in connection with sensitization to the hapten diphenylcyclopropenone (DPC). The source of these receptors is a woman aged 25 to 45 with alopecia areata. Some clones in this sample may be carry-over from other donors' samples. Each CDR3 is given with its conserved first and last residue. D genes are given only for firm matches. Clone size appears in some rows only: once, few, many, or a class for an expanded clone.

J gene | V gene | D gene | clone size | CDR3 protein | CDR3 DNA
TRBJ2-7 | TRBV19 | TRBD2 | . | CASSSRTSGGPSYEQYF | TGTGCCAGTAGTTCTCGGACTAGCGGGGGGCCCTCCTACGAGCAGTACTTC
TRBJ1-1 | TRBV20-1 | . | many | CSARDIRLNTEAFF | TGCAGTGCTAGAGATATCAGGTTGAACACTGAAGCTTTCTTT
TRBJ2-7 | TRBV12-3/TRBV12-4 | . | many | CASTLGRTYEQYF | TGTGCCAGCACCCTGGGGCGTACCTACGAGCAGTACTTC
TRBJ2-3 | TRBV12-3/TRBV12-4 | . | many | CASSLLRGATDTQYF | TGTGCCAGCAGTTTACTCAGGGGTGCCACAGATACGCAGTATTTT
TRBJ1-1 | TRBV6-6 | . | . | CASSYSGGRVGEAFF | TGTGCCAGCAGTTACTCTGGGGGGAGGGTAGGTGAAGCTTTCTTT
TRBJ2-7 | TRBV14 | TRBD1 | many | CASRHDRGQYEQYF | TGTGCCAGCAGACACGACAGGGGGCAGTACGAGCAGTACTTC
TRBJ2-1 | TRBV3-1 | . | many | CASSRRRDLNSEQFF | TGTGCCAGCAGCCGCCGGAGGGACTTGAACAGTGAGCAGTTCTTC
TRBJ2-2 | TRBV6-2/TRBV6-3 | . | many | CASTRRQNTGELFF | TGTGCCAGCACCCGGCGACAGAACACCGGGGAGCTGTTTTTT
TRBJ2-7 | TRBV10-3 | . | many | CAIRASQGHEQYF | TGTGCCATCAGGGCATCGCAGGGCCACGAGCAGTACTTC
TRBJ1-1 | TRBV6-6 | TRBD1 | many | CASSYGTGMHTEAFF | TGTGCCAGCAGTTACGGGACAGGGATGCACACTGAAGCTTTCTTT
TRBJ1-1 | TRBV10-3 | TRBD1 | . | CAISEPGTGPPSEAFF | TGTGCCATCAGTGAGCCCGGGACAGGACCCCCTTCTGAAGCTTTCTTT
TRBJ1-5 | TRBV6-2/TRBV6-3 | . | few | CASSYGAGRSNQPQHF | TGTGCCAGCAGTTATGGGGCAGGGAGAAGCAATCAGCCCCAGCATTTT
TRBJ1-2 | TRBV28 | . | few | CASSLPQNYYGYTF | TGTGCCAGCAGTTTACCCCAAAACTACTATGGCTACACCTTC
TRBJ1-3 | TRBV19 | . | . | CASSGDVRYSGNTIYF | TGTGCCAGTAGTGGGGACGTTCGTTACTCTGGAAACACCATATATTTT
TRBJ2-3 | TRBV6-4 | . | medium-sized | CASSDSMGSTDTQYF | TGTGCCAGCAGTGACTCTATGGGTAGCACAGATACGCAGTATTTT
TRBJ1-3 | TRBV30 | . | . | CAWSVGARAIYF | TGTGCCTGGAGTGTCGGGGCCCGGGCGATATATTTT
TRBJ1-5 | TRBV19 | . | few | CASLGRQHSNQPQHF | TGTGCCAGTCTTGGGCGGCAGCATAGCAATCAGCCCCAGCATTTT
TRBJ1-2 | TRBV6-6 | TRBD1 | many | CASSYPRDRGGYGYTF | TGTGCCAGCAGTTACCCCCGAGACAGGGGCGGCTATGGCTACACCTTC
TRBJ1-1 | TRBV20-1 | TRBD1 | many | CSAMDRGRMTEAFF | TGCAGTGCTATGGACAGGGGGCGGATGACTGAAGCTTTCTTT
TRBJ1-1 | TRBV5-1 | . | many | CASSLGEGLFGNTEAFF | TGCGCCAGCAGCTTGGGCGAGGGGCTCTTTGGTAACACTGAAGCTTTCTTT
TRBJ1-2 | TRBV12-3/TRBV12-4 | TRBD1 | . | CASSDGQGKGYTF | TGTGCCAGCAGCGACGGACAGGGAAAGGGCTACACCTTC
TRBJ1-6 | TRBV5-1 | TRBD1 | . | CASSMGQGLPNLPLHF | TGCGCCAGCAGCATGGGACAGGGCTTACCTAATTTACCCCTCCACTTT
TRBJ2-1 | TRBV9 | . | many | CASSVAGGYGGDNEQFF | TGTGCCAGCAGCGTAGCTGGCGGGTATGGGGGTGACAATGAGCAGTTCTTC
TRBJ1-6 | TRBV5-6 | . | few | CASSFYTHRNSPLHF | TGTGCCAGCAGCTTCTATACTCACAGAAATTCACCCCTCCACTTT
TRBJ2-3 | TRBV10-3 | TRBD2 | many | CAIMGRGSTDTQYF | TGTGCCATCATGGGGCGGGGGAGCACAGATACGCAGTATTTT
TRBJ2-5 | TRBV12-3/TRBV12-4 | TRBD2 | many | CASTLSGGLETQYF | TGTGCCAGCACCCTCAGCGGGGGGCTCGAGACCCAGTACTTC
TRBJ1-2 | TRBV20-1 | . | many | CSASVGGGVGGRGYTF | TGCAGTGCTAGTGTTGGTGGCGGGGTCGGGGGTCGTGGCTACACCTTC
TRBJ2-3 | TRBV5-1 | TRBD1 | few | CASSPVTGGPGDTQYF | TGCGCCAGCAGCCCCGTAACAGGGGGCCCTGGAGATACGCAGTATTTT
TRBJ2-1 | TRBV20-1 | . | many | CSAPPQTSSLGQFF | TGCAGTGCCCCCCCCCAAACTAGCTCGCTTGGGCAGTTCTTC
TRBJ2-7 | TRBV4-1 | TRBD2 | . | CASSQDLSGGLLF | TGCGCCAGCAGCCAAGACCTTAGCGGGGGGCTCCTATTC
TRBJ2-1 | TRBV30 | . | few | CAWSAYNEQFF | TGTGCCTGGAGTGCCTACAATGAGCAGTTCTTC
TRBJ2-3 | TRBV5-4 | . | many | CASSPTSPLSTDTQYF | TGTGCCAGCAGCCCAACTTCCCCCCTGAGCACAGATACGCAGTATTTT
TRBJ1-2 | TRBV20-1 | . | many | CSARDRVGYGYTF | TGCAGTGCTAGAGATCGGGTTGGCTATGGCTACACCTTC
TRBJ2-1 | TRBV20-1 | TRBD2 | many | CSARTSGGNNEQFF | TGCAGTGCTAGGACTAGCGGGGGGAACAATGAGCAGTTCTTC
TRBJ1-6 | TRBV30 | . | few | CAWSLGGDSPLHF | TGTGCCTGGAGTCTGGGAGGCGATTCACCCCTCCACTTT
TRBJ1-1 | TRBV12-3/TRBV12-4 | TRBD1 | many | CASSLVQGATEAFF | TGTGCCAGCAGTTTAGTACAGGGGGCCACTGAAGCTTTCTTT
TRBJ2-5 | TRBV12-3/TRBV12-4 | TRBD2 | many | CASRASGQETQYF | TGTGCCAGCCGGGCTAGCGGACAAGAGACCCAGTACTTC
TRBJ2-5 | TRBV30 | . | . | CAWSGSRETQYF | TGTGCCTGGAGTGGGTCCCGAGAGACCCAGTACTTC
TRBJ1-1 | TRBV12-3/TRBV12-4 | . | many | CASSLWVGGARKNTEAFF | TGTGCCAGCAGTTTGTGGGTCGGGGGCGCAAGGAAGAACACTGAAGCTTTCTTT
TRBJ2-1 | TRBV10-3 | . | . | CAISESGGNPYNEQFF | TGTGCCATCAGTGAGTCAGGGGGGAACCCCTACAATGAGCAGTTCTTC
TRBJ1-1 | TRBV4-1 | . | many | CASSQPLPGHQAFF | TGCGCCAGCAGCCAACCCCTCCCCGGACACCAAGCTTTCTTT
TRBJ1-6 | TRBV20-1 | . | few | CSASGQYSPLHF | TGCAGTGCTAGTGGACAGTATTCACCCCTCCACTTT
TRBJ2-3 | TRBV18 | . | . | CASSDVDTQYF | TGTGCCAGCTCGGATGTAGATACGCAGTATTTT
TRBJ2-5 | TRBV7-2 | . | many | CASSPQTGQETQYF | TGTGCCAGCAGCCCCCAGACAGGACAAGAGACCCAGTACTTC
TRBJ1-5 | TRBV5-4 | . | many | CASSPSTMGPQHF | TGTGCCAGCAGCCCGTCCACCATGGGGCCCCAGCATTTT
TRBJ1-5 | TRBV12-3/TRBV12-4 | TRBD1 | many | CASSLAQGGNQPQHF | TGTGCCAGCAGTTTAGCGCAGGGGGGAAATCAGCCCCAGCATTTT
TRBJ2-5 | TRBV10-3 | TRBD2 | . | CAAGGSGETQYF | TGTGCCGCGGGGGGCTCAGGAGAGACCCAGTACTTC
TRBJ1-1 | TRBV20-1 | TRBD1 | many | CSARDRDRNTEAFF | TGCAGTGCTAGAGACCGGGACAGGAACACTGAAGCTTTCTTT
TRBJ1-1 | TRBV20-1 | . | many | CSARDREEGAFF | TGCAGTGCTAGAGATAGGGAAGAAGGAGCTTTCTTT